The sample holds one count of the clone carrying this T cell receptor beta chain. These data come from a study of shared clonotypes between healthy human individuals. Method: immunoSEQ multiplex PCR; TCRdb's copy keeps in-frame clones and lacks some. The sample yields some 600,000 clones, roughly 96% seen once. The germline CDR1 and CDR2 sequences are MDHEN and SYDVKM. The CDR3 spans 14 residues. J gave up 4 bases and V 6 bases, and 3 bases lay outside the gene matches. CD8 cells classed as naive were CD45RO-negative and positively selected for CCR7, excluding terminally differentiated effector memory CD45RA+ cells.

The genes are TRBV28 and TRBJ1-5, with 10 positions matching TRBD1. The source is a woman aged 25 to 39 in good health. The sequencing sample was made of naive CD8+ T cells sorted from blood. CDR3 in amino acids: CASRTGGKNQPQHF. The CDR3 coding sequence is TGTGCCAGCAGGACAGGGGGCAAGAATCAGCCCCAGCATTTT.